Listed below are T cell receptor beta chains from one sample, sequenced in a study of breast tumors, draining lymph nodes, adjacent tissues. TCRdb re-analysed the multiplex PCR reads in MiXCR, keeping a single row per CDR3 protein. Of 150,000 to 200,000 distinct CDR3 sequences in the sample, 30% to 35% were seen once. The sequenced material came from axillary lymph node tissue. The source of these receptors is a female donor with breast cancer. Some clones in this sample may be carry-over from other donors' samples. Both conserved end residues are part of each CDR3. Each record gives: J gene, V gene, CDR3 protein.

J: TRBJ1-4
V: TRBV2
CDR3: CASSAGTNEKLFF

J: TRBJ1-4
V: TRBV4-2
CDR3: CASSQGTSGGEKLFF

J: TRBJ2-7
V: TRBV19
CDR3: CASSIYGGTAGWDAYEQYF

J: TRBJ2-3
V: TRBV5-6
CDR3: CASSPTGTLRTDTQYF

J: TRBJ1-2
V: TRBV29-1
CDR3: CSAYRGEGGYTF

J: TRBJ2-7
V: TRBV29-1
CDR3: CSVEGKGREQYF

J: TRBJ2-5
V: TRBV29-1
CDR3: CSVDGLAGETQYF

J: TRBJ2-3
V: TRBV11-3
CDR3: CASSLAASGGADTQYF

J: TRBJ1-5
V: TRBV7-3
CDR3: CASGSNRGQGEISNQPQHF

J: TRBJ1-2
V: TRBV18
CDR3: CASSHMDRLANYGYTF

J: TRBJ1-2
V: TRBV25-1
CDR3: CASAPLNRDRDYGYTF

J: TRBJ2-1
V: TRBV7-3
CDR3: CASSLAAGGPGNEQFF

J: TRBJ2-5
V: TRBV12-3/TRBV12-4
CDR3: CASSSLAGGRETQYF

J: TRBJ1-6
V: TRBV20-1
CDR3: CSASGNRVDNSPLHF

J: TRBJ2-6
V: TRBV7-9
CDR3: CASSSGRPSGVSGANVLTF

J: TRBJ2-7
V: TRBV25-1
CDR3: CASSGWASYEQYF

J: TRBJ2-7
V: TRBV7-2
CDR3: CASSIRAEADDEQYF

J: TRBJ1-1
V: TRBV11-2
CDR3: CASSFGVLYTEAFF

J: TRBJ1-4
V: TRBV4-2
CDR3: CASSQDWGQGDEKLFF

J: TRBJ2-5
V: TRBV15
CDR3: CATSSAGTGGETQYF

J: TRBJ2-3
V: TRBV12-3/TRBV12-4
CDR3: CASSLRRPGLGTDTQYF

J: TRBJ1-2
V: TRBV6-5
CDR3: CASSFWTGGKGYTF

J: TRBJ2-3
V: TRBV30
CDR3: CAWSGSGADTQYF

J: TRBJ1-3
V: TRBV14
CDR3: CASSQLAGSTIYF

J: TRBJ1-5
V: TRBV20-1
CDR3: CSAPKAGQGYQPQHF

J: TRBJ2-7
V: TRBV6-1
CDR3: CASSEGPGDTGVYEQYF

J: TRBJ2-5
V: TRBV9
CDR3: CASSPSGETQYF

J: TRBJ2-3
V: TRBV10-3
CDR3: CAISRDRSTDTQYF

J: .
V: TRBV11-2
CDR3: CASSLVRVNTEAFF

J: TRBJ1-6
V: TRBV5-8
CDR3: CASQGSPNSPLHF

J: TRBJ1-1
V: TRBV20-1
CDR3: CSAGRLETEAFF

J: TRBJ1-5
V: TRBV19
CDR3: CASSTGQGRGNQPQHF

J: TRBJ2-1
V: TRBV19
CDR3: CASTWTGLPQFF

J: TRBJ2-7
V: TRBV5-6
CDR3: CASSLTGGASSYEQYF

J: TRBJ2-1
V: TRBV12-3/TRBV12-4
CDR3: CASSSGLLTGFGGASYNEQFF

J: TRBJ2-3
V: TRBV7-6
CDR3: CASSLALAGGSLTDTQYF

J: TRBJ1-6
V: TRBV18
CDR3: CASSPRKGTGGSSPLHF

J: TRBJ1-1
V: TRBV15
CDR3: CATSTLDTPNTEAFF

J: TRBJ2-1
V: TRBV6-5
CDR3: CASSYHRQGNEQFF

J: TRBJ1-6
V: TRBV15
CDR3: CATSRRIGSSYNSPLHF

J: TRBJ2-7
V: TRBV24-1
CDR3: CATSGQPSYEQYF

J: TRBJ1-5
V: TRBV12-3/TRBV12-4
CDR3: CASSSGVGGNQPQHF

J: TRBJ1-4
V: TRBV13
CDR3: CASSLDRGATNEKLFF

J: TRBJ2-7
V: TRBV6-2/TRBV6-3
CDR3: CASSQNQYEQYF

J: TRBJ2-1
V: TRBV13
CDR3: CASSSRQGTYNEQFF

J: TRBJ1-1
V: TRBV15
CDR3: CATSRAPSEAFF

J: TRBJ1-2
V: TRBV20-1
CDR3: CSAPSDREGGYGYTF

J: TRBJ1-3
V: TRBV9
CDR3: CASSVVSSGNTIYF